Sequencing of this TCR beta chain was carried out in a study of blood T cell repertoires in COVID-19. As for the study in general: Both acute and convalescent COVID-19 samples were obtained from the United States, Italy and Spain.

Some clones are missing from TCRdb's copy, which holds only in-frame ones; the method was immunoSEQ multiplex PCR. Seen here are 55,000 to 70,000 clones, about four fifths observed once, and the top ten hold almost 10%. This CDR3 spans 19 amino acids. Germline V gives CDR1 SGHAT, CDR2 FQNNGV. The V gene lost 1 base and the J gene lost 1 base, with 17 bases spanning the gap. Source material: peripheral blood. The sequence was obtained from a woman of 80 years or more with acute or convalescent COVID-19. The rearrangement uses TRBV11-2 and TRBJ2-6, with D possibly matching TRBD1 (5 bases). CDR3 sequence (DNA): TGTGCCAGCAGCTTAGGAGCAGGGTACCAAGTATCTGGGGCCAACGTCCTGACTTTC. Translating gives CASSLGAGYQVSGANVLTF.